The rows below give T cell receptor beta chains drawn from one sample of a study of CD8 T cells in Susac syndrome. TCRdb reprocessed the immunoSEQ multiplex PCR reads via MiXCR and lists one record per CDR3 protein. The repertoire has over 150,000 distinct CDR3 sequences, around 95% of them found once; the top ten carry less than 0.15%. The sequenced sample was CD4+ T cells from PBMCs. These receptor sequences come from a human donor with Susac syndrome. The conserved cysteine and the conserved F or W are not part of the CDR3 here. The size field is filled for only some rows; it gives once, few, many or a size class.

abundance: once; v_gene: TRBV7-2; len: 14; j_gene: TRBJ2-2; CDR3aa: ASSFGGRSNTGELF
abundance: .; v_gene: TRBV29-1; len: 10; j_gene: TRBJ1-1; CDR3aa: SVGFVDTEAF
abundance: .; v_gene: TRBV30; len: 13; j_gene: TRBJ1-5; CDR3aa: ACGTGGAGNQPQH
abundance: .; v_gene: TRBV25-1; len: 13; j_gene: TRBJ2-5; CDR3aa: ASSPMRGSQETQY
abundance: .; v_gene: TRBV7-2; len: 12; j_gene: TRBJ1-2; CDR3aa: ASSAGGREGGYT
abundance: .; v_gene: TRBV6-6; len: 12; j_gene: TRBJ2-7; CDR3aa: ASTVRDSSYEQY
abundance: .; v_gene: TRBV2; len: 13; j_gene: TRBJ1-2; CDR3aa: ASSESSAGGYGYT
abundance: once; v_gene: TRBV4-2; len: 15; j_gene: TRBJ2-7; CDR3aa: ASSQFLPSGSSYEQY
abundance: .; v_gene: TRBV7-2; len: 11; j_gene: TRBJ1-1; CDR3aa: ASNPVGDTEAF
abundance: .; v_gene: TRBV20-1; len: 12; j_gene: TRBJ2-7; CDR3aa: SAWGTPGIYEQY
abundance: .; v_gene: TRBV9; len: 11; j_gene: TRBJ2-1; CDR3aa: ASSVGRENEQF
abundance: .; v_gene: TRBV7-8; len: 14; j_gene: TRBJ1-1; CDR3aa: ASSLVPGRMNTEAF
abundance: .; v_gene: TRBV28; len: 12; j_gene: TRBJ2-5; CDR3aa: ASSLGDPPGTQY
abundance: .; v_gene: TRBV11-2; len: 11; j_gene: TRBJ1-2; CDR3aa: ASSRDREYGYT
abundance: .; v_gene: TRBV9; len: 14; j_gene: TRBJ2-7; CDR3aa: ASSRLAGGPTNEQY
abundance: .; v_gene: TRBV3-1; len: 11; j_gene: TRBJ1-6; CDR3aa: ASSQVRGSPLH
abundance: .; v_gene: TRBV28; len: 13; j_gene: TRBJ2-7; CDR3aa: ASSPFSGSLNEQY
abundance: .; v_gene: TRBV20-1; len: 9; j_gene: TRBJ2-5; CDR3aa: SARKQETQY
abundance: few; v_gene: TRBV29-1; len: 10; j_gene: TRBJ2-7; CDR3aa: SVRQGLYEQY
abundance: .; v_gene: TRBV19; len: 11; j_gene: TRBJ2-5; CDR3aa: ASSGWQEETQY
abundance: .; v_gene: TRBV19; len: 12; j_gene: TRBJ1-6; CDR3aa: ASSIEGHNSPLH
abundance: .; v_gene: TRBV19; len: 14; j_gene: TRBJ2-3; CDR3aa: ASTPQSGGMTDTQY
abundance: .; v_gene: TRBV5-1; len: 17; j_gene: TRBJ2-5; CDR3aa: ASSSPPNRGLDYQETQY
abundance: .; v_gene: TRBV2; len: 12; j_gene: TRBJ2-5; CDR3aa: ASSGLVGKETQY
abundance: .; v_gene: TRBV30; len: 11; j_gene: TRBJ2-6; CDR3aa: AWRTPGANVLT
abundance: .; v_gene: TRBV30; len: 10; j_gene: TRBJ1-2; CDR3aa: AWSLGNHGYT
abundance: few; v_gene: TRBV11-2; len: 11; j_gene: TRBJ1-1; CDR3aa: ASSRTGNTEAF
abundance: .; v_gene: TRBV7-2; len: 12; j_gene: TRBJ2-5; CDR3aa: ASSPWGDQETQY
abundance: .; v_gene: TRBV30; len: 12; j_gene: TRBJ2-2; CDR3aa: ACRWWWSTGELF
abundance: .; v_gene: TRBV28; len: 11; j_gene: TRBJ2-5; CDR3aa: ASSTGSEETQY
abundance: once; v_gene: TRBV3-1; len: 15; j_gene: TRBJ2-3; CDR3aa: ASSQEMLAGGGNTQY
abundance: .; v_gene: TRBV12-3/TRBV12-4; len: 11; j_gene: TRBJ1-5; CDR3aa: ASSASRDRAQH
abundance: .; v_gene: TRBV5-4; len: 12; j_gene: TRBJ2-3; CDR3aa: ASSLDGKADTQY
abundance: .; v_gene: TRBV20-1; len: 15; j_gene: TRBJ2-4; CDR3aa: SAFGLAGGPAKNIQY
abundance: few; v_gene: TRBV29-1; len: 8; j_gene: TRBJ2-5; CDR3aa: SAEGETQY
abundance: once; v_gene: TRBV5-4; len: 14; j_gene: TRBJ2-4; CDR3aa: ASSAGLAGAGNIQY
abundance: .; v_gene: TRBV15; len: 15; j_gene: TRBJ2-6; CDR3aa: ATSRLAGVSGANVLT
abundance: .; v_gene: TRBV29-1; len: 11; j_gene: TRBJ1-2; CDR3aa: SVALLGNYGYT
abundance: .; v_gene: TRBV20-1; len: 12; j_gene: TRBJ2-7; CDR3aa: SASDLAGIYEQY
abundance: .; v_gene: TRBV6-2/TRBV6-3; len: 14; j_gene: TRBJ2-3; CDR3aa: ASSRSGDGAGGTQY
abundance: .; v_gene: TRBV19; len: 15; j_gene: TRBJ2-6; CDR3aa: ASTHLAALSGANVLT